The rows below give T cell receptor beta chains drawn from one sample of a study of blood T cell repertoires in COVID-19. Profiled with immunoSEQ multiplex PCR; TCRdb holds only in-frame clones, not every one. The data show 200,000 to 250,000 clones, just over 85% seen once. Sequences were obtained from PBMCs or T cells enriched from blood (not recorded which). The receptors derive from a woman between 45 and 60 years old with acute COVID-19. The CDR3 runs from the conserved cysteine through the conserved F or W. D genes are given only for firm matches. Clone size, where shown, is once, few, many, or a class for clones that have expanded.

j_gene,v_gene,d_gene,abundance,CDR3nt,CDR3aa
TRBJ1-1,TRBV18,TRBD1,once,TGTGCCAGCTCACCCGACAGGGCTGACACTGAAGCTTTCTTT,CASSPDRADTEAFF
TRBJ2-7,TRBV7-6,TRBD2,NA,TGTGCCAGCAGCTTGGGGACTAGCGGGAGGGCCGGCACCTACGAGCAGTACTTC,CASSLGTSGRAGTYEQYF
TRBJ1-3,TRBV28,NA,NA,TGTGCCAGCAGTTTAGGCGGCACTCTCTCTGGAAACACCATATATTTT,CASSLGGTLSGNTIYF
TRBJ1-1,TRBV27,NA,NA,TGTGCCAGCAGTAGGAGGAAGGATGAAGCTTTCTTT,CASSRRKDEAFF
TRBJ2-1,TRBV9,TRBD2,NA,TGTGCCAGCAGCGCTGTAGCGGGAGCTATAAATGAGCAGTTCTTC,CASSAVAGAINEQFF
TRBJ2-1,TRBV28,NA,NA,TGTGCCAGCAGTTCTCGACAGTTCAGCTCCTACAATGAGCAGTTCTTC,CASSSRQFSSYNEQFF
TRBJ1-1,TRBV19,NA,NA,TGTGCCAGTATGAGGTTGATCATGAACACTGAAGCTTTCTTT,CASMRLIMNTEAFF
TRBJ2-6,TRBV2,TRBD1,few,TGTGCCAGCAGTGACAGGGGGCCCTCTGGGGCCAACGTCCTGACTTTC,CASSDRGPSGANVLTF
TRBJ2-2,TRBV7-8,NA,NA,TGTGCCAGCAGTCGCGCAGGAGGGAGCACCGGGGAGCTGTTTTTT,CASSRAGGSTGELFF
TRBJ2-1,TRBV4-3,NA,NA,TGCGCCAGCAGCTATAGAGTAGAGGGTGAGCAGTTCTTC,CASSYRVEGEQFF
TRBJ2-7,TRBV28,NA,NA,TGTGCCAGCAGTTTATGGGACGGGAGCTCCTACGAGCAGTACTTC,CASSLWDGSSYEQYF
TRBJ1-1,TRBV28,NA,NA,TGTGCCAGCAGTTTTGGACGATGGGGCCAGAACACTGAAGCTTTCTTT,CASSFGRWGQNTEAFF
TRBJ2-3,TRBV19,NA,NA,TGTGCCAGTAGCGGGAGCGATGGGGATACGCAGTATTTT,CASSGSDGDTQYF
TRBJ2-1,TRBV27,TRBD2,NA,TGTGCCAGCAGTTCGCGGGGACTAGCGGGAGAAGGAGAGCAGTTCTTC,CASSSRGLAGEGEQFF
TRBJ1-1,TRBV7-2,TRBD1,NA,TGTGCCAGCAGCTTTCCCGTCGCAGGACAGGGGAACACTGAAGCTTTCTTT,CASSFPVAGQGNTEAFF
TRBJ2-3,TRBV7-2,TRBD1,NA,TGTGCCAGCAGCTTACCTTCGACAGGGGCCCCCCCCGGAGATACGCAGTATTTT,CASSLPSTGAPPGDTQYF
TRBJ1-1,TRBV7-8,TRBD1,NA,TGTGCCAGCAGCTACCGGGACAGGGGAACTGAAGCTTTCTTT,CASSYRDRGTEAFF
TRBJ2-7,TRBV18,NA,NA,TGTGCCAGCTCACGACTGGAGCGGGCTTTCCTCTCCTACGAGCAGTACTTC,CASSRLERAFLSYEQYF
TRBJ2-7,TRBV27,TRBD2,NA,TGTGCCAGCAGACTCACCCTAGCGGCCCTCTCCTACGAGCAGTACTTC,CASRLTLAALSYEQYF
TRBJ1-2,TRBV29-1,TRBD1,NA,TGCAGCGCGGGACAGGGTAGGACTTGGGATGGCTACACCTTC,CSAGQGRTWDGYTF
TRBJ1-5,TRBV7-9,NA,NA,TGTGCCAGCAGCTTAGACAGGGTTCAGCCCCAGCATTTT,CASSLDRVQPQHF
TRBJ2-3,TRBV5-1,NA,once,TGCGCCAGCAGCTCCCTCACAGATACGCAGTATTTT,CASSSLTDTQYF
TRBJ2-3,TRBV14,TRBD2,NA,TGTGCCAGCAGCCAAGATAGTCTAGCGGGAGTAGATACGCAGTATTTT,CASSQDSLAGVDTQYF
TRBJ1-2,TRBV6-5,TRBD1,once,TGTGCCAGCAGTTTCACGGACAGGTCTTATGGCTACACCTTC,CASSFTDRSYGYTF
TRBJ2-1,TRBV7-9,TRBD2,NA,TGTGCCAGCAGCTTATCGGGACTACCCTACAATGAGCAGTTCTTC,CASSLSGLPYNEQFF
TRBJ1-2,TRBV10-3,NA,NA,TGTGCCATCAGTGAGGGAGACTATGGCTACACCTTC,CAISEGDYGYTF
TRBJ1-2,TRBV10-3,NA,NA,TGTGCCACCAGGGAACAGCTTAACTATGGCTACACCTTC,CATREQLNYGYTF
TRBJ1-2,TRBV20-1,NA,NA,TGCAGTGCTAGCAGGGTGGATGGCTACACCTTC,CSASRVDGYTF
TRBJ1-2,TRBV7-9,NA,NA,TGTGCCAGCAGCCTGACAAGTGGAGGCTACACCTTC,CASSLTSGGYTF
TRBJ2-7,TRBV6-6,NA,NA,TGTGCCAGCAGTTCGATCGGTAACCACGAGCAGTACTTC,CASSSIGNHEQYF
TRBJ1-5,TRBV27,NA,NA,TGTGCCAGCAGCAACCAGGGAAGCAATCAGCCCCAGCATTTT,CASSNQGSNQPQHF
TRBJ2-5,TRBV7-2,NA,NA,TGTGCCAGCAGTTTTAAGACAGGTCCGGAGACCCAGTACTTC,CASSFKTGPETQYF
TRBJ2-3,TRBV5-1,TRBD1,NA,TGCGCCAGCAGACCCGGGACAGGGGGGTCCATTAAAACGCAGTATTTT,CASRPGTGGSIKTQYF
TRBJ1-1,TRBV6-4,NA,once,TGTGCCAGCAGGCCGGGAGACGGGGATTTAAACACTGAAGCTTTCTTT,CASRPGDGDLNTEAFF
TRBJ2-5,TRBV19,TRBD2,NA,TGTGCCAGTAGTATAAAAAAGTCGGGGGGGACGCACCAAGAGACCCAGTACTTC,CASSIKKSGGTHQETQYF
TRBJ2-7,TRBV13,TRBD1,NA,TGTGCCAGCAGCTTAGGTGGGACAGGGAGCCACGAGCAGTACTTC,CASSLGGTGSHEQYF
TRBJ1-1,TRBV19,NA,once,TGTGCCAGTAGCTGGATTGCGGCAGCCAACACTGAAGCTTTCTTT,CASSWIAAANTEAFF
TRBJ1-5,TRBV9,NA,NA,TGTGCCCGCAGCGTAGGGGGGGGGAGCAATCAGCCCCAGCATTTT,CARSVGGGSNQPQHF
TRBJ2-7,TRBV18,NA,NA,TGTGCCAGCTCACCGGGAGATTCCTACGAGCAGTACTTC,CASSPGDSYEQYF